Listed here are 23 T cell receptor beta chains from one sample, sequenced in a study of blood T cell repertoires in COVID-19. The data were produced by immunoSEQ multiplex PCR, yet TCRdb's version contains in-frame clones alone and is incomplete. The table lists over 200,000 clones, roughly 84% of them singletons. Sequencing input: peripheral blood. These receptors were taken from an elderly woman with active or convalescent COVID-19.

The rearrangement joins TRBV6-5 to TRBJ1-1; D remains ambiguous. Germline values: CDR1 MNHEY, CDR2 SVGAGI. The CDR3 consists of 13 residues. V shed 2 bases and J shed 4 bases, with 8 bases lying between them. CDR3 DNA sequence: TGTGCCAGCAGTTACGACCTAGGCACTGAAGCTTTCTTT. Protein sequence: CASSYDLGTEAFF.

This clone is a singleton in its sample. The J gene is TRBJ1-6, the V gene TRBV7-8, with 10 bases that match TRBD1. V shed 5 bases and J 10 bases; nucleotides not matched to a gene: 8. CDR3 length: 15 amino acids. CDR1 SGHVS and CDR2 FQNEAQ come from the germline V gene. CDR3 in amino acids: CASSARDRGLSPLHF. The CDR3 DNA sequence: TGTGCCAGCAGCGCACGGGACAGGGGATTATCACCCCTCCACTTT.

This chain links TRBV7-8 with TRBJ1-1, with D maybe TRBD1 (5 bases). Germline V gene sequence: CDR1 SGHVS, CDR2 FQNEAQ. The germline V and J ends were trimmed by 1 base and 4 bases, with 16 bases remaining between them. The CDR3 covers 16 residues. DNA of the CDR3: TGTGCCAGCAGCTTAGAGACAGCCTGGGTACGCACTGAAGCTTTCTTT. As protein: CASSLETAWVRTEAFF.

This clone appeared a few times. This chain uses TRBV11-3 with TRBJ2-3, with 8 bases fitting TRBD2. V trimming: 5 bases; J trimming: 2 bases; junction bases outside the gene matches: 9. The CDR3 covers 16 residues. Germline V gene sequence: CDR1 SGHNT, CDR2 YENEEA. The CDR3: CASSRGSGVDTDTQYF. In DNA form, the CDR3 reads TGTGCCAGCAGCCGGGGTAGCGGGGTCGACACAGATACGCAGTATTTT.

The chain combines TRBV2 with TRBJ2-5, with 7 bases fitting TRBD2. The CDR3 spans 19 residues. The V gene end was trimmed by 7 bases and the J gene end by 1 base; junction bases not matched to a gene: 21. Germline lookup yields CDR1 SNHLY and CDR2 FYNNEI. CDR3 nucleotides: TGTGCCAGCATATTCCAACCCCCTCTGCCTAGCGGAGGCCAAGAGACCCAGTACTTC. Protein product: CASIFQPPLPSGGQETQYF.

This chain connects TRBV11-3 to TRBJ2-3; 8 nucleotides line up with TRBD2. The CDR3 is 15 amino acids. Germline CDR1 SGHNT, CDR2 YENEEA. Losses at the gene ends were 4 bases for V and 2 bases for J; bases not matched to a gene: 5. The CDR3 loop is CASSSGGDFTDTQYF. As DNA, the CDR3 is TGTGCCAGCAGCTCCGGGGGGGATTTCACAGATACGCAGTATTTT.

This sequence joins TRBV6-2 or TRBV6-3 and TRBJ1-2, with 10 positions matching TRBD1. The CDR3 is made up of 13 amino acids. Trimming took 0 bases from V and 8 from J; bases not matched to a gene: 0. The germline CDR1 and CDR2 sequences are MNHEY and SVGEGT. The DNA for the CDR3 is TGTGCCAGCAGTTACTCGGGACAGGGGGGCTACACCTTC. Translated: CASSYSGQGGYTF.

This chain connects TRBV6-1 to TRBJ1-5; D ambiguous. There are 11 residues in the CDR3. With 0 bases removed from V and 16 bases from J, the gap between germline ends came to 10 bases. The germline gives CDR1 MNHNS, CDR2 SASEGT. Written as DNA, the CDR3 is TGTGCCAGCAGTGAAGCTCCGGGAGTCCATTTT. Translating it yields CASSEAPGVHF.

This chain uses TRBV19 with TRBJ2-3, with D perhaps TRBD2 (5 bases). V shed 5 bases and J shed 1 base, with 22 bases lying between them. Germline CDR1 reads LNHDA; CDR2 reads SQIVND (reference sequence). This CDR3 has 18 amino acids. CDR3: CASSPRPLARSRTDTQYF. CDR3 in DNA: TGTGCCAGTAGTCCTCGACCATTAGCGAGGAGTCGCACAGATACGCAGTATTTT.

The J gene is TRBJ1-1, the V gene TRBV18; D is possibly TRBD1 (6 bases). The CDR3 covers 14 residues. The germline V gene encodes CDR1 KGHSH and CDR2 LQKENI. The V end was cut by 8 bases, the J end by 5 bases, with 18 bases between. CDR3 loop: CASLKQGHGTEAFF. The CDR3 DNA is TGTGCCAGCCTTAAACAGGGTCACGGGACTGAAGCTTTCTTT.

This clone was seen just once. V gene TRBV21-1 combines with J gene TRBJ1-1; the table gives TRBD1 as D, unverified against the DNA. TRBV21-1 is annotated as a pseudogene. CDR3 length: 16 residues. The CDR3 DNA follows: TGTGCCAGCAGCAGCCCGGGACAGGGGGCAGGGACTGAAGCTTTCTTT. Translated, it gives CASSSPGQGAGTEAFF.

The rearrangement links TRBV7-9 to TRBJ2-3; perhaps TRBD2 as D (5 bases). There are 15 residues in the CDR3. CDR1 is SEHNR, CDR2 FQNEAQ, per germline (reference sequence). Trimming took 5 bases from V and 0 from J, leaving 12 bases between them. The CDR3 sequence: CASSRGSGSTDTQYF. The CDR3 nucleotides are TGTGCCAGCAGCCGCGGGTCTGGGAGCACAGATACGCAGTATTTT. The full variable domain, rest sourced from reference TRBV7-9 and TRBJ2-3, is DTGVSQNPRHKITKRGQNVTFRCDPISEHNRLYWYRQTLGQGPEFLTYFQNEAQLEKSRLLSDRFSAERPKGSFSTLEIQRTEQGDSAMYLCASSRGSGSTDTQYFGPGTRLTVL.

The chain links TRBV19 to TRBJ1-3; no clear D. Trimming pared 5 bases from V and 2 bases from J, leaving 16 bases between. Looked up from germline, CDR1 is LNHDA and CDR2 is SQIVND (reference sequence). The CDR3 spans 16 residues. DNA for the CDR3: TGTGCCAGTAGTCGCACAAGGGAGGTAGCTGGAAACACCATATATTTT. Its translation: CASSRTREVAGNTIYF.

The V gene is TRBV7-8, the J gene TRBJ2-5; 7 positions match TRBD2. The trim removed 5 bases at V and 2 bases at J, leaving 11 bases unmatched. The CDR3 runs to 16 residues. Per germline, CDR1 SGHVS and CDR2 FQNEAQ. CDR3 protein: CASSRPERGPQETQYF. DNA of the CDR3: TGTGCCAGCAGCCGACCCGAGCGGGGCCCTCAAGAGACCCAGTACTTC.

The genes are TRBV7-9 and TRBJ2-1, with 7 bases that match TRBD2. This CDR3 contains 14 residues. The J segment lost 9 bases and the V segment lost 2 bases, leaving 7 bases of the junction unmatched. Germline lookup yields CDR1 SEHNR and CDR2 FQNEAQ (reference sequence). The CDR3 nucleotides are TGTGCCAGCAGCTTACCCACATTAGCGGGTGAGCAGTTCTTC. Translated: CASSLPTLAGEQFF.

The table lists this clone with a few counts. CDR3 in amino acids: CASSLQNRGPDEQYF. DNA for the CDR3: TGTGCCAGCAGCTTACAGAACAGGGGGCCGGACGAGCAGTACTTC. J is TRBJ2-7 and V is TRBV7-2; 9 bases align to TRBD1. This CDR3 region has 15 residues. CDR1 SGHTA and CDR2 FQGNSA come from the germline V gene. Trimming took 2 bases from V and 5 from J; bases not matched to a gene: 7. Based on the CDR3 plus reference TRBV7-2 and TRBJ2-7, the full variable domain is GAGVSQSPSNKVTEKGKDVELRCDPISGHTALYWYRQSLGQGLEFLIYFQGNSAPDKSGLPSDRFSAERTGGSVSTLTIQRTQQEDSAVYLCASSLQNRGPDEQYFGPGTRLTVT.

The rearrangement links TRBV27 to TRBJ2-5; 14 bases line up with TRBD2. Germline CDR1 and CDR2: MNHEY and SMNVEV (reference sequence). Trimming at V came to 10 bases and at J to 5 bases, leaving 18 bases not matched to a gene. The CDR3 is 18 amino acids. DNA for the CDR3: TGTGCCACCCCACCTGGGACTAGCGGGAGTTACGGTAGGGAGACCCAGTACTTC. Residues: CATPPGTSGSYGRETQYF.

CDR3 nucleotides: TGTGCCAGCAGCCAAGACCCAGGGGGGCTCTACGAGCAGTACTTC. Residues: CASSQDPGGLYEQYF. The rearrangement uses TRBV5-6 and TRBJ2-7, with D possibly being TRBD1 (7 bases). Germline CDR1 and CDR2: SGHDT and YYEEEE. The CDR3 length is 15 residues. Trimming removed 4 bases from V and 3 bases from J, with 17 bases in between.

The chain combines TRBV4-3 with TRBJ2-7; D is perhaps TRBD1 (5 bases). V shed 4 bases and J shed 0 bases, with 7 bases lying between them. CDR1 and CDR2 (germline): LGHNA, YSLEER. The CDR3 totals 13 residues. The CDR3, as DNA: TGCGCCAGCAGCCTCGACAGCTCCTACGAGCAGTACTTC. Translation gives CASSLDSSYEQYF.

The chain is built from TRBV5-4 and TRBJ2-3; D perhaps matches TRBD2 (6 bases). CDR1 and CDR2 from the germline V gene are SGHNT and YYREEE (reference sequence). The CDR3 runs to 16 residues. Trimming took 4 bases from V and 2 from J, leaving 17 bases between them. As DNA, the CDR3 is TGTGCCAGCAGCCCTAGAGTTAGCGGAAACACAGATACGCAGTATTTT. Its protein product is CASSPRVSGNTDTQYF.

V usage is TRBV6-6 and J usage is TRBJ1-4, with 7 bases matching TRBD1. The CDR3 length is 15 residues. V lost 8 bases, J lost 4 bases, and 10 bases stayed unmatched. CDR1 and CDR2 (germline): MNHNY, SVGAGI (reference sequence). The CDR3 loop reads CASGDGGQYNEKLFF. DNA of the CDR3: TGTGCCAGCGGAGACGGGGGACAGTATAATGAAAAACTGTTTTTT.

The chain carries TRBV12-3 or TRBV12-4 and TRBJ1-2; weak D call: TRBD1 (5 bases). The V end lost 3 bases, the J end lost 5 bases, and 10 bases lay between the germline ends. The CDR3 spans 13 residues. For the CDR3, the DNA is TGTGCCAGCAGTTTGGTGGGGGGGTATGGCTACACCTTC. Translated: CASSLVGGYGYTF.

The V gene is TRBV18, the J gene TRBJ1-1, with a tentative D call TRBD1 (6 bases). The CDR3 is 16 amino acids. The V gene lost 5 bases and the J gene lost 0 bases, with 16 bases spanning the gap. Germline CDR1 KGHSH, CDR2 LQKENI. CDR3 protein: CASSERSTGLNTEAFF. The CDR3 DNA follows: TGTGCCAGCTCAGAAAGATCGACAGGTTTGAACACTGAAGCTTTCTTT.